The rows below give T cell receptor beta chains drawn from one sample of a study of blood T cell repertoires in COVID-19. Repertoires were generated with immunoSEQ multiplex PCR, while TCRdb's copy carries only in-frame clones and drops some. The sample shows some 410,000 clones, 88% of them seen only once. Source material: PBMCs or T cells enriched from blood (not recorded which). These receptors came from a woman in her thirties with acute COVID-19. Each CDR3 is given with its conserved first and last residue. The D gene is left open where the match is weak. Clone size appears in some rows only: once, few, many, or a class for an expanded clone.

j_call	d_call	clone_size	v_call	cdr3_nt	cdr3_aa
TRBJ1-1	TRBD1	few	TRBV19	TGTGCCAGTAGTATAACCAGACAGGGCCCAGGGAACACTGAAGCTTTCTTT	CASSITRQGPGNTEAFF
TRBJ2-3	NA	NA	TRBV3-1/TRBV3-2	TGTGCCAGCAGCCAAGTAAAGGGGTGCACAGATACGCAGTATTTT	CASSQVKGCTDTQYF
TRBJ2-1	TRBD2	NA	TRBV5-1	TGCGCCAGCAGGAGTAGCGGGCGCTCCTACAATGAGCAGTTCTTC	CASRSSGRSYNEQFF
TRBJ1-2	TRBD1	NA	TRBV6-5	TGTGCCAGCAATCTAGGGACAGGGTTGGACTATGGCTACACCTTC	CASNLGTGLDYGYTF
TRBJ2-7	TRBD1	NA	TRBV6-5	TGTGCCAGCACCGACCAGGGACAGGGTAACGAGCAGTACTTC	CASTDQGQGNEQYF
TRBJ1-2	NA	few	TRBV19	TGTGCCAGTACCCGGGGATCTTATGGCTACACCTTC	CASTRGSYGYTF
TRBJ1-4	NA	NA	TRBV19	TGTGCCAGTAGCCGACAGGAACCAACTAATGAAAAACTGTTTTTT	CASSRQEPTNEKLFF
TRBJ2-3	TRBD1	NA	TRBV19	TGTGCCAGTAGAACGGACAGGACAGATACGCAGTATTTT	CASRTDRTDTQYF
TRBJ1-6	NA	NA	TRBV5-8	TGTGCCAGCAGCCCGGCGCTCGGGCAGGGAAGAAATTCACCCCTCCACTTT	CASSPALGQGRNSPLHF
TRBJ1-2	NA	NA	TRBV9	TGTGCCAGCAGCGTAGGGCCCGACAGGAAATATGGCTACACCTTC	CASSVGPDRKYGYTF
TRBJ1-2	TRBD1	NA	TRBV27	TGTGCCAGCAGTTTATCGGGCCAGGGGGCCTTGGATGGCTACACCTTC	CASSLSGQGALDGYTF
TRBJ1-5	NA	NA	TRBV6-5	TGTGCCGCAGCGGAGGGAAGCAATCAGCCCCAGCATTTT	CAAAEGSNQPQHF
TRBJ2-7	TRBD1	few	TRBV28	TGTGCCAGCAGTTTAGCAGGGGGCCCCTCCTACGAGCAGTACTTC	CASSLAGGPSYEQYF
TRBJ1-5	NA	NA	TRBV24-1	TGTGCCACCAGTGACTCAGCGTATAGCAATCAGCCCCAGCATTTT	CATSDSAYSNQPQHF
TRBJ1-1	NA	NA	TRBV18	TGTGCCAGCTCACCACAGGGCAGGGGTGAAGCTTTCTTT	CASSPQGRGEAFF
TRBJ1-5	NA	NA	TRBV6-5	TGTGCCAGCAGCCAAGGGGGGGCGAGCAATCAGCCCCAGCATTTT	CASSQGGASNQPQHF
TRBJ1-1	NA	once	TRBV21-1	TGTGCCAGCAGCGCTCGACAGGGGACTAACACTGAAGCTTTCTTT	CASSARQGTNTEAFF
TRBJ2-7	NA	NA	TRBV5-6	TGTGCCAGCAGCCGACCGTTACAGGAGAAGAAACGCTACGAGCAGTACTTC	CASSRPLQEKKRYEQYF
TRBJ2-3	TRBD2	NA	TRBV9	TGTGCCAGCAGCGGTAGCGGGGGGACGTGGGATACGCAGTATTTT	CASSGSGGTWDTQYF
TRBJ2-7	NA	NA	TRBV4-2	TGTGCCAGCAGCCAGAGGACAGACAGCTCCTACGAGCAGTACTTC	CASSQRTDSSYEQYF
TRBJ1-6	TRBD1	NA	TRBV7-9	TGTGCCAGCAGCGGACCCGGGACAGATAATTCACCCCTCCACTTT	CASSGPGTDNSPLHF
TRBJ2-3	NA	once	TRBV7-2	TGTGCCAGCAGCCCTCAGGGAACCCTCACAGATACGCAGTATTTT	CASSPQGTLTDTQYF
TRBJ2-2	NA	once	TRBV6-5	TGTGCCAGCAGTTACCCCCGGGAATGGAACACCGGGGAGCTGTTTTTT	CASSYPREWNTGELFF
TRBJ1-3	NA	NA	TRBV6-1	TGTGCCAGCAGTGAATTTTTTGGGGGCTACTCTGGAAACACCATATATTTT	CASSEFFGGYSGNTIYF
TRBJ2-1	NA	NA	TRBV25-1	TGTGCCAGCAGTGAAACCGGGGTCAATGAGCAGTTCTTC	CASSETGVNEQFF
TRBJ2-7	NA	NA	TRBV5-6	TGTGCCAGCAGCCCCGGGGTAGTCGGAAGGAACTACGAGCAGTACTTC	CASSPGVVGRNYEQYF
TRBJ1-2	NA	NA	TRBV9	TGTGCCAGCAGCGTGGGGGGGCCCCTCTATGGCTACACCTTC	CASSVGGPLYGYTF
TRBJ1-1	TRBD1	NA	TRBV7-4	TGTGCCAGCAGCGCGCGGGACAGGGGGATTGCGTGGGACACTGAAGCTTTCTTT	CASSARDRGIAWDTEAFF
TRBJ2-7	NA	NA	TRBV12-3/TRBV12-4	TGTGCCAGCACTGGCCAGGGCTACGAGCAGTACTTC	CASTGQGYEQYF
TRBJ2-3	NA	NA	TRBV7-3	TGTGCCAGCAGCCCCTTAGCGGAGTTCACAGATACGCAGTATTTT	CASSPLAEFTDTQYF
TRBJ1-2	NA	NA	TRBV7-9	TGTGCCAGCAGTTTCTCCAGTAACTATGGCTACACCTTC	CASSFSSNYGYTF
TRBJ1-2	NA	NA	TRBV27	TGTGCCAGCAGTTTGCGCGGGACGCCGAACTATGGCTACACCTTC	CASSLRGTPNYGYTF
TRBJ2-1	NA	NA	TRBV2	TGTGCCAGCAGTGATCAGGGGTTCAATGAGCAGTTCTTC	CASSDQGFNEQFF
TRBJ1-1	NA	NA	TRBV6-5	TGTGCCAGCAGTTACAAAATCATGAACACTGAAGCTTTCTTT	CASSYKIMNTEAFF
TRBJ1-2	TRBD1	NA	TRBV19	TGTGCCAGCAGACAGGGTCACTATGGCTACACCTTC	CASRQGHYGYTF
TRBJ2-3	TRBD1	NA	TRBV11-3	TGTGCCAGCAGCCCCGGACAGGCCACAGATACGCAGTATTTT	CASSPGQATDTQYF
TRBJ1-5	NA	NA	TRBV21-1	TGTGCCAGCAGCAAAGTAACAGGAAGCAATCAGCCCCAGCATTTT	CASSKVTGSNQPQHF
TRBJ2-7	NA	NA	TRBV18	TGTGCCAGCTCACCAACGGGACTCGACTACGAGCAGTACTTC	CASSPTGLDYEQYF
TRBJ2-7	NA	NA	TRBV14	TGTGCCAGCAGCCAGTTCGTCTACGAGCAGTACTTC	CASSQFVYEQYF
TRBJ1-2	TRBD1	NA	TRBV19	TGTGCCAGTAGTATAGGGAGGCGGACAGGGCTGGACTACACCTTC	CASSIGRRTGLDYTF
TRBJ2-3	TRBD1	NA	TRBV27	TGTGCCAGCAGTCAGACAGGGGGCTGGGATACGCAGTATTTT	CASSQTGGWDTQYF
TRBJ1-2	NA	NA	TRBV5-1	TGCGCCAGCAGCTTATCGGCGACAGTAAGGGATGGCTACACCTTC	CASSLSATVRDGYTF
TRBJ1-5	NA	NA	TRBV7-8	TGTGCCAGCAGCTGGGGGGGTCAGCCCCAGCATTTT	CASSWGGQPQHF
TRBJ2-2	NA	NA	TRBV10-2	TGCGCCAGTAGGGAGACTAGGAACACCGGGGAGCTGTTTTTT	CASRETRNTGELFF
TRBJ1-4	NA	NA	TRBV2	TGTGCCAGCAGTGACCAGGGGATCTCTAATGAAAAACTGTTTTTT	CASSDQGISNEKLFF
TRBJ1-1	NA	NA	TRBV12-3/TRBV12-4	TGTGCCAGCAGTTTAGGGGAGGGCTTTGAAGCTTTCTTT	CASSLGEGFEAFF
TRBJ2-1	TRBD1	NA	TRBV9	TGTGCCAGCAGCCCCGGGACAGGGGGCAATGAGCAGTTCTTC	CASSPGTGGNEQFF
TRBJ2-3	NA	once	TRBV9	TGTGCCAGCAGCGTGGAGCGGTACACAGATACGCAGTATTTT	CASSVERYTDTQYF
TRBJ2-5	NA	once	TRBV3-1/TRBV3-2	TGTGCCAGCAGCGGCGCGGGGTTTGAAGGGGAGACCCAGTACTTC	CASSGAGFEGETQYF
TRBJ1-2	NA	NA	TRBV3-1/TRBV3-2	TGTGCCAGCAGCCTGGCGGGCGGCTACACCTTC	CASSLAGGYTF
TRBJ1-4	NA	NA	TRBV5-6	TGTGCCAGCAGCCTGGAGGAGCCTAATGAAAAACTGTTTTTT	CASSLEEPNEKLFF
TRBJ1-5	TRBD1	NA	TRBV2	TGTGCCAGCAGTCCGGGACAGGGGGCCGGTCAGCCCCAGCATTTT	CASSPGQGAGQPQHF
TRBJ2-1	NA	few	TRBV12-3/TRBV12-4	TGTGCCAGAGGACTAAACCACAATGAGCAGTTCTTC	CARGLNHNEQFF
TRBJ2-7	TRBD2	NA	TRBV19	TGTGCCAGTAGTGCCCGAGCGGGGGTGATCTCCTACGAGCAGTACTTC	CASSARAGVISYEQYF